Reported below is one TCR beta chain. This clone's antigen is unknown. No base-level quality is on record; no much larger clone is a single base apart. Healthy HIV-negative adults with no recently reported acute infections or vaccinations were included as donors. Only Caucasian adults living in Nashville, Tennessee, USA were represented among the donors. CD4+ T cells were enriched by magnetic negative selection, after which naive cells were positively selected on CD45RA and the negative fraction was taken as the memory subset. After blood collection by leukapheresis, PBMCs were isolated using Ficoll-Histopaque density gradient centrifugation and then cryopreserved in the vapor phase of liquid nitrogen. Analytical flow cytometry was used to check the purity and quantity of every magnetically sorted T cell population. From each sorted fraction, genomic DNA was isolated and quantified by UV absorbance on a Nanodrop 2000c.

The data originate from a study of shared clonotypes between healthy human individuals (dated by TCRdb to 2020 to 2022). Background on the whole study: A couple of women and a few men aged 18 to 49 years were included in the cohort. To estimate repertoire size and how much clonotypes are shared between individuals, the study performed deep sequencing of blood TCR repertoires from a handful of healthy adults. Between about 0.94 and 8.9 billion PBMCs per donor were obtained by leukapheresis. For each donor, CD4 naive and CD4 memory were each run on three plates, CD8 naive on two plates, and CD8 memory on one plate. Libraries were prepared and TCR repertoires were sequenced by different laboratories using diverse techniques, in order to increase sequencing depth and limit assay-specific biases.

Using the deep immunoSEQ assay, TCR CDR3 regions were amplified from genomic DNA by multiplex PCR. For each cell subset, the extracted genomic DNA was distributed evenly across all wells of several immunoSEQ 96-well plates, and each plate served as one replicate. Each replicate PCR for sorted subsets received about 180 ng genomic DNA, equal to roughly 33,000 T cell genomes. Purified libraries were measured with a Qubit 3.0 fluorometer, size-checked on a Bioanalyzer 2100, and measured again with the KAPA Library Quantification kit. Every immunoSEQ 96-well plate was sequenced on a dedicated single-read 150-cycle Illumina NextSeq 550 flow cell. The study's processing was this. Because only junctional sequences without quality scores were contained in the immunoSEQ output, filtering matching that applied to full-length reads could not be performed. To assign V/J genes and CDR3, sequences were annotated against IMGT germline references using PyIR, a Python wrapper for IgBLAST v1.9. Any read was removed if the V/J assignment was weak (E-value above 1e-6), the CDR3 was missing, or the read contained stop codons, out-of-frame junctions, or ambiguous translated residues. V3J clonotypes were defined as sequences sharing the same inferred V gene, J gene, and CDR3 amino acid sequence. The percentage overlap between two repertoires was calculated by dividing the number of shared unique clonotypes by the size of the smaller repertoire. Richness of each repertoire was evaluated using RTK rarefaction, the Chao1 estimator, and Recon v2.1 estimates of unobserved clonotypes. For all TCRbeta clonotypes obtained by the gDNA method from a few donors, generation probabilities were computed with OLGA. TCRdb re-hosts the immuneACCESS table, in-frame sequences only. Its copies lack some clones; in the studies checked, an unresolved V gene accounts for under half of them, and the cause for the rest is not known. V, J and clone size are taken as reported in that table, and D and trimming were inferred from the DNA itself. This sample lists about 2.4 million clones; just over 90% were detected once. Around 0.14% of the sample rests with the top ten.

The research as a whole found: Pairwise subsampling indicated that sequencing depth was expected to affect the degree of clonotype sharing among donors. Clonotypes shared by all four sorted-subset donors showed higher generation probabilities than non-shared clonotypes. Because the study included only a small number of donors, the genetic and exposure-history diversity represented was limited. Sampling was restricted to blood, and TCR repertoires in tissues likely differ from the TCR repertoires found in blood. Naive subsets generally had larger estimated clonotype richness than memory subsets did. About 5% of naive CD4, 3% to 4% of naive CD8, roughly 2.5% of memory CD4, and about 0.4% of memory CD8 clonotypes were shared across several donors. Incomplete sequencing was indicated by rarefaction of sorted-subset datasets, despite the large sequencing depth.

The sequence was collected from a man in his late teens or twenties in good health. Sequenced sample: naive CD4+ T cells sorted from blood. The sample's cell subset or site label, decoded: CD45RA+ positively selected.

Here the CDR3 is given as CASGLGLAHEQFF. The DNA sequence reads TGTGCTAGTGGCCTGGGACTAGCCCATGAGCAGTTCTTC. The rearrangement combines TRBV12-5 with TRBJ2-1; TRBD2 matches 9 bases in the middle. From the germline V gene, CDR1 is LGHNT and CDR2 is FRNRAP. Compared with germline, V lacks 6 bases and J lacks 8 bases; bases without a gene match: 5. Inclusive of the bounding cysteine and phenylalanine, the CDR3 is 13 residues long. This entry keeps only the CDR3 DNA: 39 bases, framed from base 1. Beyond the CDR3, the reference TRBV12-5 and TRBJ2-1 genes provide the residues; the full variable domain reads: DARVTQTPRHKVTEMGQEVTMRCQPILGHNTVFWYRQTMMQGLELLAYFRNRAPLDDSGMPKDRFSAEMPDATLATLKIQPSEPRDSAVYFCASGLGLAHEQFFGPGTRLTVL.